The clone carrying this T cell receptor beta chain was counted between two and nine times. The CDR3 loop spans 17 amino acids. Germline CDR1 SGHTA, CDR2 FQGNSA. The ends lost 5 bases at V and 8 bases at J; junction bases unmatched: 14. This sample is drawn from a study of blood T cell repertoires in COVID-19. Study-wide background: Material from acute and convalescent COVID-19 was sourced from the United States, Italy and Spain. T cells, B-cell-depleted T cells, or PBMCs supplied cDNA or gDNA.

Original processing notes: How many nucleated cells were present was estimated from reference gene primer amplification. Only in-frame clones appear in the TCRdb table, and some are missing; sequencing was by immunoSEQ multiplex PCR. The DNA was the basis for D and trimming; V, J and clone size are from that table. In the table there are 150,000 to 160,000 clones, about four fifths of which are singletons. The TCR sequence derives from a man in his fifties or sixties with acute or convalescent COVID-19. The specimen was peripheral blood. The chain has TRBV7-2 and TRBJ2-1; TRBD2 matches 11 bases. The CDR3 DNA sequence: TGTGCCAGCAGCCCTCGGATGTTAGCGGGAGGGTGGGATGAGCAGTTCTTC. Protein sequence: CASSPRMLAGGWDEQFF.